These T cell receptor beta chains were read from a single sample in a study of blood T cell repertoires in COVID-19. Clones were sequenced by immunoSEQ multiplex PCR, and TCRdb holds only the in-frame ones, with some missing. There are under 150,000 clones in the sample; around 80% occur only once, and under 14% lies in the top ten. The source material was peripheral blood. Receptor source: a human donor in a cohort sampled during active COVID-19. The CDR3 runs from the conserved cysteine through the conserved F or W.

j_call v_call cdr3_aa
TRBJ1-1 TRBV29-1 CSVRTERNTEAFF
TRBJ2-5 TRBV7-9 CASSITSGGAETQYF
TRBJ2-7 TRBV2 CASTETSGTYEQYF
TRBJ1-2 TRBV6-1 CASSEDRGRDGYTF
TRBJ1-1 TRBV6-6 CASIGDTLTEAFF
TRBJ1-3 TRBV5-1 CASRPSGAASSGNTIYF
TRBJ2-7 TRBV5-6 CAATIPGPYEQYF
TRBJ2-7 TRBV25-1 CASSETGFGEQYF
TRBJ2-3 TRBV9 CASSVGGGGYTQYF
TRBJ1-1 TRBV18 CASSPSGGGVNTEAFF
TRBJ1-2 TRBV7-9 CASSPNMNYGYTF